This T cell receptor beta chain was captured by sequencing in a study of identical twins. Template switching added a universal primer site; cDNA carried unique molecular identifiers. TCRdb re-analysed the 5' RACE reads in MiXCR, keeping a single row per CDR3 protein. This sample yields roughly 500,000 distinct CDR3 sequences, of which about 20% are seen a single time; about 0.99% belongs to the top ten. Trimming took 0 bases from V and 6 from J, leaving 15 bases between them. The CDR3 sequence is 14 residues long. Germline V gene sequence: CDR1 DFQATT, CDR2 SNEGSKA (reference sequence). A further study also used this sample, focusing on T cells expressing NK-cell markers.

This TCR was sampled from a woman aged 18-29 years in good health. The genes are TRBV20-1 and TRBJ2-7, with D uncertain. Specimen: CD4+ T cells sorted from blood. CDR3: CSARESTAAIEQYF. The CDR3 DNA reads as TGCAGTGCTAGAGAAAGTACGGCTGCGATCGAGCAGTACTTC.